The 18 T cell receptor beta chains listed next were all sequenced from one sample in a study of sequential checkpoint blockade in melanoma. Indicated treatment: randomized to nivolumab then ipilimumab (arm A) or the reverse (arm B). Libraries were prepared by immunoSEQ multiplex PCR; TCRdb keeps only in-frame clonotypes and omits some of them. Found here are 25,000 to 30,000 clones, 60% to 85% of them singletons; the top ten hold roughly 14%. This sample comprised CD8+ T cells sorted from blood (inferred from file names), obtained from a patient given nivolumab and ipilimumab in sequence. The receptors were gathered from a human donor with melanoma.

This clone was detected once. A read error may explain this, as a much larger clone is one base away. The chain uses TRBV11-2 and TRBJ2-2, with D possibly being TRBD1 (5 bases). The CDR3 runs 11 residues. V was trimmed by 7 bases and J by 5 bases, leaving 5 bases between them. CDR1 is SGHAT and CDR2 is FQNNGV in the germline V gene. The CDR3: CASTGTGELFF. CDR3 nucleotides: TGTGCCAGCACAGGGACCGGGGAGCTGTTTTTT. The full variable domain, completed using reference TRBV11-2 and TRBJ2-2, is EAGVAQSPRYKIIEKRQSVAFWCNPISGHATLYWYQQILGQGPKLLIQFQNNGVVDDSQLPKDRFSAERLKGVDSTLKIQPAKLEDSAVYLCASTGTGELFFGEGSRLTVL.

The CDR3 loop reads CASSEGQGNYGYTF. The CDR3 DNA follows: TGTGCCAGCAGCGAGGGACAGGGGAACTATGGCTACACCTTC. The rearrangement uses TRBV27 and TRBJ1-2; 10 bases map to TRBD1. Germline assignment: CDR1 MNHEY and CDR2 SMNVEV (reference sequence). Losses at the gene ends were 6 bases for V and 2 bases for J; bases not matched to a gene: 3. The CDR3 runs 14 residues.

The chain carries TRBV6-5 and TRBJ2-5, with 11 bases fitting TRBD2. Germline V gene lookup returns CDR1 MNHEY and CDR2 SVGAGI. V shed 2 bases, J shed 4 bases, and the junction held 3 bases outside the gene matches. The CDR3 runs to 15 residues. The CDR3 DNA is TGTGCCAGCAGTTACCTAGCGGGGGGAGCAGAGACCCAGTACTTC. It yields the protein CASSYLAGGAETQYF.

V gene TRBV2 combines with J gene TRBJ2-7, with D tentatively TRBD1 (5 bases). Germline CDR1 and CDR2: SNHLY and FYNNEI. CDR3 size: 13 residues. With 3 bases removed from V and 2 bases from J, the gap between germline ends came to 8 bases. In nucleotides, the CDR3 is TGTGCCAGCAGTGACCAGGGCGCCTACGAGCAGTACTTC. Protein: CASSDQGAYEQYF.

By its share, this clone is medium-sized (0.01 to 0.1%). The CDR3 DNA follows: TGTGCCAGCAGCGTGGGGGACAGCCCCGGGGAGCTGTTTTTT. This translates into CASSVGDSPGELFF. This chain connects TRBV9 to TRBJ2-2; 7 bases line up with TRBD1. The trim removed 2 bases at V and 6 bases at J, leaving 4 bases unmatched. This CDR3 has 14 amino acids. Germline V gene sequence: CDR1 SGDLS, CDR2 YYNGEE.

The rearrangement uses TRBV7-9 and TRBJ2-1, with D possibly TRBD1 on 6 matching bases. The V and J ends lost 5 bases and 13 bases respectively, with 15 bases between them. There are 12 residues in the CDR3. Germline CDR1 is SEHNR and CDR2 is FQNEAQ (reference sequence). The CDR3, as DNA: TGTGCCAGCAGCCCTAGCTTGGGACATCAGTTCTTC. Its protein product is CASSPSLGHQFF.

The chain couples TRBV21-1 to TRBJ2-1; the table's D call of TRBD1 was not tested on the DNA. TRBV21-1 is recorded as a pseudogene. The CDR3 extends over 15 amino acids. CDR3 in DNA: TGTGCCAGCAGCTGGGGGGACAGGGTTGTTTATGAGCAGTTCTTC. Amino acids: CASSWGDRVVYEQFF.

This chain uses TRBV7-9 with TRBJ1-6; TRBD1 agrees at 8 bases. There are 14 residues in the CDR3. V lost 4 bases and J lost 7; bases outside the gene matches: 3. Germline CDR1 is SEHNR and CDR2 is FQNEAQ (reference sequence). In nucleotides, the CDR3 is TGTGCCAGCAGCTCGGACAGGGAGAATTCACCCCTCCACTTT. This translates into CASSSDRENSPLHF.

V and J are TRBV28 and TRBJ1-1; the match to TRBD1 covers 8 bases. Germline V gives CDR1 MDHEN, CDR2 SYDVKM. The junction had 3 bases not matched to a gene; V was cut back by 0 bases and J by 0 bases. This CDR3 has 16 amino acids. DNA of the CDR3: TGTGCCAGCAGTTTATGGGCAGGGGGCTTGAACACTGAAGCTTTCTTT. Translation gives CASSLWAGGLNTEAFF.

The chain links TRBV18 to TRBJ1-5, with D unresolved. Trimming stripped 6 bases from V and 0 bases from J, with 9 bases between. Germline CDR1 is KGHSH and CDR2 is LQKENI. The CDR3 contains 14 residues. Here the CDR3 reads CASSNFLSNQPQHF. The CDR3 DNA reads TGTGCCAGCTCTAATTTTCTTAGCAATCAGCCCCAGCATTTT.

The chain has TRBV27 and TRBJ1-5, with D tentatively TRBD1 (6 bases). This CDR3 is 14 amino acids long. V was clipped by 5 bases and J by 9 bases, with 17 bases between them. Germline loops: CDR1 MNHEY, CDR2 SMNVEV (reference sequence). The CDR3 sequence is CASSPGGGPMPQHF. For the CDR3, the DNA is TGTGCCAGCAGTCCCGGCGGGGGGCCCATGCCCCAGCATTTT.

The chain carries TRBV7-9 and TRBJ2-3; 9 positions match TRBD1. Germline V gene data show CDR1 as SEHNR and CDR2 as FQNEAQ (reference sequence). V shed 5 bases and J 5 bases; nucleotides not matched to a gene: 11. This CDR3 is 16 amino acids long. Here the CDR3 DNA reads TGTGCCAGCAGCCCGCCTACAGGGGGCGAAGGAGATACGCAGTATTTT. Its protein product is CASSPPTGGEGDTQYF.

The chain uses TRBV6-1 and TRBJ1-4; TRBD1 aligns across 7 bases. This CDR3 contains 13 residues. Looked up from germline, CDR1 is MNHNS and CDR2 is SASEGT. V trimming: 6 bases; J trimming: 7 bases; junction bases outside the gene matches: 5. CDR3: CASRGGWAEKLFF. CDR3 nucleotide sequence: TGTGCCAGCAGAGGGGGCTGGGCTGAAAAACTGTTTTTT.

In DNA form, the CDR3 reads TGTGCCAGTATCGCGGAGGGTCCCCATGAGCAGTTCTTC. Translating it yields CASIAEGPHEQFF. The rearrangement joins TRBV19 to TRBJ2-1, with D possibly TRBD2 on 6 matching bases. Trimming removed 7 bases at V and 8 bases at J, with 15 bases between. CDR1 is LNHDA, CDR2 SQIVND, per germline (reference sequence). CDR3 length: 13 amino acids.

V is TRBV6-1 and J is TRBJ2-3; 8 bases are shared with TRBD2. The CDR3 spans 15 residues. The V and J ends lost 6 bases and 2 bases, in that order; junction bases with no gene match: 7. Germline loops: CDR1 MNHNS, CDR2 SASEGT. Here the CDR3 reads CASSLTSGSTDTQYF. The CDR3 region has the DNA TGTGCCAGCAGCCTTACTAGCGGATCCACAGATACGCAGTATTTT.

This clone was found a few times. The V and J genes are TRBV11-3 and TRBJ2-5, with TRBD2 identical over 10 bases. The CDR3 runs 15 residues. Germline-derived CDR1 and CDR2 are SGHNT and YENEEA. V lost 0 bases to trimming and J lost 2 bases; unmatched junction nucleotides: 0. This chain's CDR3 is CASSLELAGQETQYF. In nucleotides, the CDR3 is TGTGCCAGCAGCTTAGAACTAGCGGGGCAAGAGACCCAGTACTTC.

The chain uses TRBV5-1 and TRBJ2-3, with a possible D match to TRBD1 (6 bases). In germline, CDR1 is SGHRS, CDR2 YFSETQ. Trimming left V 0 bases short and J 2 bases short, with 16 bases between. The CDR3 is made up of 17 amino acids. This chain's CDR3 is CASSLAPTGMLTDTQYF. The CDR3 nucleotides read TGCGCCAGCAGCTTGGCCCCTACAGGGATGCTCACAGATACGCAGTATTTT.

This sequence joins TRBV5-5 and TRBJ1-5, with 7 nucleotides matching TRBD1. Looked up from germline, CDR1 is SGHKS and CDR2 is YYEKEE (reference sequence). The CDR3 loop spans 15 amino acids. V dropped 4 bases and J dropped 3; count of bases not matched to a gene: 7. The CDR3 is CASSETGYPNQPQHF. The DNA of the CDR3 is TGTGCCAGCAGCGAGACAGGGTACCCCAATCAGCCCCAGCATTTT.